The 21 T cell receptor beta chains below were found in one sample sequenced in a study of cytomegalovirus exposure and HLA in healthy donors. In the PCR, 60 Vbeta and 13 Jbeta primers were used. The repertoire was sequenced with immunoSEQ multiplex PCR; TCRdb's copy has only in-frame clones and lacks some. The sample lists just over 150,000 clones; around four fifths were seen once. The sample was PBMCs. Receptor source: a man younger than 35 in good health and CMV-seronegative.

This clone was observed once. At one end, the junction sequence differs from germline, possibly due to a read error. The chain couples TRBV10-3 to TRBJ2-2; 8 positions match TRBD1. This CDR3 has 16 amino acids. Looked up from germline, CDR1 is ENHRY and CDR2 is SYGVKD. The DNA for the CDR3 is TGTGCCATCAGTGAGGGGGGGACAGGTCGAACACCGGGGAGCTGTTTT. It codes for CAISEGGTGRTPGSCF.

The V and J genes are TRBV28 and TRBJ1-1; 7 positions agree with TRBD1. Germline CDR1 MDHEN, CDR2 SYDVKM. V lost 6 bases to trimming and J lost 10 bases; unmatched junction nucleotides: 20. The length of the CDR3 is 16 residues. In nucleotides, the CDR3 is TGTGCCAGCAGAGGCGCTCTGACAGGGCAACGAGATGGAGCTTTCTTT. Residues: CASRGALTGQRDGAFF.

The rearrangement uses TRBV9 and TRBJ2-5; 8 nucleotides line up with TRBD1. The trim removed 4 bases at V and 3 bases at J, leaving 2 bases unmatched. CDR3 length: 13 amino acids. Germline-derived CDR1 and CDR2 are SGDLS and YYNGEE. In nucleotides, the CDR3 is TGTGCCAGCAGCCCGGACAGGGAAGAGACCCAGTACTTC. It encodes CASSPDREETQYF.

There are a few counts of this clone. This rearrangement joins TRBV7-9 to TRBJ1-2; TRBD1 aligns across 8 bases. Germline assignment: CDR1 SEHNR and CDR2 FQNEAQ (reference sequence). The CDR3 runs 14 residues. With 3 bases clipped from V and 1 base from J, the junction kept 1 base outside the gene matches. In nucleotides, the CDR3 is TGTGCCAGCAGCTTGACAGGGGATAACTATGGCTACACCTTC. It codes for CASSLTGDNYGYTF. The full variable domain, with the rest looked up from reference TRBV7-9 and TRBJ1-2, is DTGVSQNPRHKITKRGQNVTFRCDPISEHNRLYWYRQTLGQGPEFLTYFQNEAQLEKSRLLSDRFSAERPKGSFSTLEIQRTEQGDSAMYLCASSLTGDNYGYTFGSGTRLTVV.

The CDR3 coding sequence is TGTGCCAGCAGCTTAGACTGGGGAGAGACAGATACGCAGTATTTT. It encodes CASSLDWGETDTQYF. This sequence joins TRBV7-9 and TRBJ2-3, with D perhaps matching TRBD2 (5 bases). This CDR3 has 15 residues. Between the trimmed V and J ends, which lost 1 base and 3 bases, there was a span of 11 bases. The V gene's germline CDR1 is SEHNR and CDR2 FQNEAQ (reference sequence).

The chain is built from TRBV7-9 and TRBJ2-1, with TRBD2 matching over 11 bases. The CDR3 runs 15 residues. With 8 bases clipped from V and 6 bases from J, the junction kept 9 bases outside the gene matches. Germline CDR1 is SEHNR and CDR2 is FQNEAQ (reference sequence). The CDR3 protein is CASVLSGRAANEQFF. Here the CDR3 DNA reads TGTGCCAGCGTCCTTAGCGGGAGGGCCGCCAATGAGCAGTTCTTC.

The chain employs TRBV4-1 and TRBJ2-5, with D tentatively TRBD2 (6 bases). The DNA end lines up better with TRBJ2-7; the J call may be wrong. CDR1 MGHRA and CDR2 YSYEKL come from the germline V gene. The CDR3 runs to 15 residues. The DNA of the CDR3 is TGCGCCAGCAGCCAAGATCGGGGGACCTCCTACGAGCAGTACTTC. Translating it yields CASSQDRGTSYEQYF.

The CDR3 nucleotides read TGTGCCAGCAGTAGCCGAACCCTATCCGGAAACACCATATATTTT. Residues: CASSSRTLSGNTIYF. The gene calls are TRBV6-1 and TRBJ1-3; D is undetermined. There are 15 residues in the CDR3. Trimming removed 5 bases at V and 4 bases at J, with 15 bases between. In germline, CDR1 is MNHNS, CDR2 SASEGT.

This clone was found once. The V and J genes are TRBV5-3 and TRBJ2-1, with D maybe TRBD2 (6 bases). TRBV5-3 is known as an ORF, though its function is uncertain. The CDR3 contains 14 residues. V shed 0 bases and J shed 9 bases, with 13 bases lying between them. CDR3 bases: TGTGCCAGAAGCTTGGTGGCTAGCGATTCTGAGCAGTTCTTC. It translates to CARSLVASDSEQFF.

The rearrangement uses TRBV6-5 and TRBJ1-6; possibly TRBD1 for D (5 bases). The CDR3 runs 15 residues. Germline V gives CDR1 MNHEY, CDR2 SVGAGI. Trimming pared 2 bases from V and 9 bases from J, leaving 14 bases between. DNA of the CDR3: TGTGCCAGCAGTTACCAGGGAGGGGTAGGTTCACCCCTCCACTTT. It yields the protein CASSYQGGVGSPLHF.

In its sample, this clone was seen once. The chain has TRBV5-1 and TRBJ2-1, with 10 bases that match TRBD2. With 4 bases clipped from V and 5 bases from J, the junction kept 6 bases outside the gene matches. The germline V gene encodes CDR1 SGHRS and CDR2 YFSETQ. This CDR3 is built from 15 residues. The CDR3 region has the DNA TGCGCCAGCAGCCAATGGACTAGCGGTGACAATGAGCAGTTCTTC. It translates to CASSQWTSGDNEQFF.

The chain carries TRBV4-3 and TRBJ2-7; 7 bases align to TRBD1. Losses at the gene ends were 5 bases for V and 1 base for J; bases not matched to a gene: 8. The CDR3 runs 15 residues. From germline, CDR1 is LGHNA and CDR2 YSLEER. CDR3 DNA: TGCGCCAGCAGCAAGGGTGGGACAGAATCCTACGAGCAGTACTTC. Its protein product is CASSKGGTESYEQYF.

V and J are TRBV30 and TRBJ2-6; unclear D gene. V was pared by 0 bases and J by 4 bases, with 10 bases between. CDR3 length: 15 amino acids. Germline V gives CDR1 GTSNPN, CDR2 SVGIG (reference sequence). CDR3 amino acids: CAWSVPRSGANVLTF. In nucleotides, the CDR3 is TGTGCCTGGAGTGTACCTAGGTCCGGGGCCAACGTCCTGACTTTC.

The chain links TRBV18 to TRBJ1-1; 7 positions agree with TRBD1. CDR1 KGHSH and CDR2 LQKENI come from the germline V gene. With 5 bases clipped from V and 1 base from J, the junction kept 7 bases outside the gene matches. This CDR3 has 15 residues. This chain's CDR3 is CASSTFTGENTEAFF. As DNA, the CDR3 is TGTGCCAGCTCAACATTTACAGGGGAGAACACTGAAGCTTTCTTT.

Note on this clone: The junction differs from germline at one of its ends, possibly a read error. J is TRBJ2-3 and V is TRBV7-9; TRBD2 matches 7 bases. This CDR3 region has 15 residues. Germline assignment: CDR1 SEHNR and CDR2 FQNEAQ (reference sequence). The CDR3 sequence: CSSSLAGRAEDTQYF. The DNA of the CDR3 is TGTTCCAGCAGCTTAGCGGGCAGGGCGGAAGATACGCAGTATTTT. Full variable domain (missing parts from reference TRBV7-9 and TRBJ2-3): DTGVSQNPRHKITKRGQNVTFRCDPISEHNRLYWYRQTLGQGPEFLTYFQNEAQLEKSRLLSDRFSAERPKGSFSTLEIQRTEQGDSAMYLCSSSLAGRAEDTQYFGPGTRLTVL.

The CDR3 loop reads CASSLDSNYGYTF. In DNA form, the CDR3 reads TGTGCCAGCAGCTTGGACAGTAACTATGGCTACACCTTC. The chain carries TRBV5-6 and TRBJ1-2; no definite D call. V was cut by 0 bases and J by 1 base, with 4 bases left in between. Germline V lookup: CDR1 SGHDT, CDR2 YYEEEE. There are 13 residues in the CDR3. Together with reference TRBV5-6 and TRBJ1-2, the CDR3 gives the full variable domain: DAGVTQSPTHLIKTRGQQVTLRCSPKSGHDTVSWYQQALGQGPQFIFQYYEEEERQRGNFPDRFSGHQFPNYSSELNVNALLLGDSALYLCASSLDSNYGYTFGSGTRLTVV.

The chain carries TRBV5-1 and TRBJ2-1, with D possibly being TRBD1 (6 bases). CDR1 is SGHRS and CDR2 is YFSETQ in the germline V gene. The V end lost 2 bases, the J end lost 5 bases, and 11 bases lay between the germline ends. The CDR3 extends over 14 amino acids. CDR3 DNA sequence: TGCGCCAGCAGCTTAGGACAGCCAGACAATGAGCAGTTCTTC. Translating gives CASSLGQPDNEQFF.

The genes are TRBV7-2 and TRBJ2-1; D call uncertain. Looked up from germline, CDR1 is SGHTA and CDR2 is FQGNSA. The germline V and J ends were trimmed by 2 bases and 8 bases, with 19 bases remaining between them. The CDR3 has 16 residues. DNA for the CDR3: TGTGCCAGCAGCTTACCGGGTTTCTCCGTCCCCCATGAGCAGTTCTTC. Its translation: CASSLPGFSVPHEQFF.

The J gene is TRBJ1-1, the V gene TRBV7-9, with a tentative D call TRBD1 (6 bases). Germline-derived CDR1 and CDR2 are SEHNR and FQNEAQ (reference sequence). The germline V and J ends were trimmed by 3 bases and 0 bases, with 23 bases remaining between them. The CDR3 totals 19 residues. The CDR3: CASSFGALTGPRMNTEAFF. The CDR3 DNA is TGTGCCAGCAGCTTTGGGGCCTTGACAGGTCCTCGAATGAACACTGAAGCTTTCTTT.

CDR3 nucleotide sequence: TGTGCCAGCAGTTTTCGGGACAGCCTGGGGGTTATCGCTAACAATGAGCAGTTCTTC. This encodes CASSFRDSLGVIANNEQFF. J is TRBJ2-1 and V is TRBV28; 7 nucleotides line up with TRBD1. Germline V CDR1 and CDR2: MDHEN, SYDVKM. V shed 3 bases and J 5 bases; nucleotides not matched to a gene: 19. The CDR3 is made up of 19 amino acids.

The CDR3 region has the DNA TGTGCCAGCACGGGACAGGGAAATGAGCAGTTCTTC. Translating gives CASTGQGNEQFF. This sequence joins TRBV2 and TRBJ2-1; 9 nucleotides line up with TRBD1. The CDR3 is 12 amino acids. The V gene's germline CDR1 is SNHLY and CDR2 FYNNEI. With V trimmed by 7 bases and J by 7 bases, 2 bases remained unmatched.